One and the same sample provided the 5 T cell receptor beta chains below, sequenced in a study of T cells expressing NK-cell markers. TCRdb reanalyzed the 5' RACE reads and collapses them to one entry per CDR3 protein, without DNA. Recorded for this sample: a few hundred thousand distinct CDR3 sequences. The specimen sequenced was blood T cells: a sorted CD56 or NKG2C T cell subset, CD4+ or CD8+ T cells, or bulk PBMC T cells (not recorded which). The receptors come from a man aged 18 to 35 in good health.

The V gene is TRBV12-3 or TRBV12-4, the J gene TRBJ1-3. The length of the CDR3 is 15 residues. CDR3 sequence: CASSFGDNSGNTIYF.

The chain has TRBV6-1 and TRBJ1-3; TCRdb designates TRBD1, a call that cannot be tested without DNA. CDR3 length: 18 residues. Germline CDR1 and CDR2: MNHNS and SASEGT. Here the CDR3 reads CASIEIGQGSHSGNTIYF.

The V gene is TRBV12-3 or TRBV12-4, the J gene TRBJ2-5; TCRdb calls TRBD2, which cannot be checked without DNA. This CDR3 has 18 amino acids. The CDR3 sequence is CASSLGILAGGLGETQYF.

V is TRBV20-1 and J is TRBJ2-5; TCRdb designates TRBD2, a call that cannot be tested without DNA. This CDR3 has 14 residues. Germline-derived CDR1 and CDR2 are DFQATT and SNEGSKA (reference sequence). The CDR3 loop is CSAASGRYTKTQYF.

The genes are TRBV29-1 and TRBJ2-1; TCRdb outputs TRBD1, but without DNA this stays unchecked. The CDR3 has 11 amino acids. Germline values: CDR1 SQVTM, CDR2 ANQGSEA. The chain's CDR3 is CSVRRGDEQFF.